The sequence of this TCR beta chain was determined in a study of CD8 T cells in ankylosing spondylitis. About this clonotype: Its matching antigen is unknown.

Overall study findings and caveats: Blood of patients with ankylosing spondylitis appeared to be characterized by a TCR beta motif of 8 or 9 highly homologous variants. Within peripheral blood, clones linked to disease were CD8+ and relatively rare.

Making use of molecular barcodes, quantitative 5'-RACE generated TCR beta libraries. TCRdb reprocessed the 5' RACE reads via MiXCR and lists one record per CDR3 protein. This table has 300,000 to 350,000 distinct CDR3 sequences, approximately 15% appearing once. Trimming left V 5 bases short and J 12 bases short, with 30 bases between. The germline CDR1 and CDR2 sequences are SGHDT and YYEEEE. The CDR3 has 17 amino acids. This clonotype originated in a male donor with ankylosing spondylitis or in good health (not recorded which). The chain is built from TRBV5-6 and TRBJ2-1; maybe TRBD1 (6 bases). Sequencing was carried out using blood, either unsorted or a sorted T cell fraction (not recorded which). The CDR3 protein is CASSLSTGTPAQRGQFF. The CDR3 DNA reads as TGTGCCAGCAGTTTGAGCACCGGGACACCCGCACAAAGGGGGCAGTTCTTC.